This T cell receptor (beta chain) was retrieved from a study of T cell responses to AZD1222 COVID-19 vaccine. TCRdb's table, derived via immunoSEQ multiplex PCR, lists solely in-frame clones and lacks some. The repertoire has roughly 80,000 clones, roughly 86% of them found once; the top ten carry roughly 5.1%. Germline V gene lookup returns CDR1 ENHRY and CDR2 SYGVKD. The CDR3 sequence is 14 residues long. The V segment lost 10 bases and the J segment 7 bases; nucleotides outside the gene matches: 10. Overall study findings and caveats: Donors in the cohort were predominantly white British and more often female, and clonal diversity was possibly underestimated. Unmutated variant regions are reportedly the target of nearly half of TCRs that are spike-specific.

This clone was recorded only once. The antigen remains undetermined. The material sequenced was peripheral blood, taken on day 0 of MenACWY control vaccination. This receptor was obtained from an adult in good health. The chain recombines TRBV10-3 with TRBJ1-6; 7 bases map to TRBD1. For the CDR3, the DNA is TGTGCCAGCAGCCGGGACAGCCAAAATTCACCCCTCCACTTT. It yields the protein CASSRDSQNSPLHF.